This note documents a single TCR beta chain sequence. Trimming cost V 2 bases and J 3 bases; bases outside gene matches: 4. Looked up from germline, CDR1 is SGHTS and CDR2 is YDEGEE. This CDR3 region has 15 residues. Authors' analysis steps: The assay estimated nucleated cells by amplifying reference gene primers. Profiled with immunoSEQ multiplex PCR; TCRdb holds only in-frame clones, not every one. V, J and clone size were drawn from that table, and D and trimming were deduced from the DNA. The repertoire holds more than 60,000 clones, 80% to 85% seen once, with roughly 4% in the top ten. This sample stems from a study of blood T cell repertoires in COVID-19. Whole-study context: The United States, Italy and Spain supplied acute and convalescent COVID-19 samples. In each case, the material was cDNA or gDNA derived from T cells, B-cell-depleted T cells, or PBMCs.

This sequence originates from a man aged 45-65 years with acute or convalescent COVID-19. The chain employs TRBV5-8 and TRBJ2-7; TRBD2 aligns across 11 bases. The sample consisted of peripheral blood. In DNA form, the CDR3 reads TGTGCCAGCAGCTTACTAGCGGGGGACCGCTACGAGCAGTACTTC. Protein product: CASSLLAGDRYEQYF.